The T cell receptor (beta chain) described here comes from a study of T cells expressing NK-cell markers. Notes on this clonotype: Its antigen is unknown.

TCR beta cDNA was generated via 5'RACE template switching incorporating UMIs. TCRdb derives one entry per CDR3 protein from the 5' RACE reads, leaving out DNA. In all, the sample yields 550,000 to 600,000 distinct CDR3 sequences. Germline CDR1 reads MNHEY; CDR2 reads SVGAGI. CDR3 length: 15 amino acids. General observations from the study: HCMV specificity of the expanded NKG2C+ T cell clones stayed unclear. In a handful of donors, dominant clonotypes made up about 25-65% of CD3+CD56-NKG2C+ cells.

Sequencing used blood T cells: a sorted CD56 or NKG2C T cell subset, CD4+ or CD8+ T cells, or bulk PBMC T cells (not recorded which). This clonotype originated in a man between 18 and 29 years old in good health. V gene TRBV6-5 combines with J gene TRBJ2-1; as DNA is missing, the TRBD2 call by TCRdb cannot be tested. The CDR3 reads CASSYSGGSYNEQFF.